This is a list of T cell receptor beta chains from one sample in a study of spatial heterogeneity in lung cancer. In TCRdb, the 5' RACE reads were re-called with MiXCR into one record per CDR3 protein. The sample records some 2,100 distinct CDR3 sequences, approximately 1% being singletons. Material: lung tumor tissue, obtained at surgery. Receptors were obtained from a male donor with early-stage non-small cell lung cancer. CDR3s include the opening cysteine and the closing phenylalanine or tryptophan. The D gene is left open where the match is weak. Clone size reads once, few, many, or a class if the clone is expanded.

j_gene,abundance,len,d_gene,v_gene,CDR3aa,CDR3nt
TRBJ1-6,medium-sized,14,TRBD1,TRBV5-4,CASSSGQINSPLHF,TGTGCCAGCAGCTCGGGACAGATAAATTCACCCCTCCACTTT
TRBJ2-7,medium-sized,13,TRBD1,TRBV29-1,CSVPGQGHYEQYF,TGCAGCGTCCCGGGACAGGGACACTACGAGCAGTACTTC
TRBJ2-5,medium-sized,17,NA,TRBV7-6,CASSLRPQEGFGETQYF,TGTGCCAGCAGCTTACGGCCACAGGAAGGATTCGGAGAGACCCAGTACTTC
TRBJ2-5,medium-sized,15,NA,TRBV29-1,CSVDAPGVLEETQYF,TGCAGCGTTGATGCCCCGGGGGTTCTGGAAGAGACCCAGTACTTC
TRBJ2-7,many,13,NA,TRBV30,CAWSWGPPYEQYF,TGTGCCTGGAGTTGGGGGCCCCCCTACGAGCAGTACTTC
TRBJ1-2,medium-sized,14,NA,TRBV12-3/TRBV12-4,CASSLADSSYGYTF,TGTGCCAGCAGTTTAGCGGACTCCTCCTATGGCTACACCTTC
TRBJ2-3,medium-sized,16,TRBD2,TRBV5-1,CASSLNAGDRTDTQYF,TGCGCCAGCAGCTTGAATGCGGGGGACCGCACAGATACGCAGTATTTT
TRBJ1-1,medium-sized,12,NA,TRBV7-8,CASSARTDQAFF,TGTGCCAGCAGCGCACGGACTGACCAAGCTTTCTTT
TRBJ2-3,medium-sized,18,TRBD2,TRBV20-1,CSARVGERLAGFADTQYF,TGCAGTGCTAGAGTGGGGGAACGACTAGCGGGGTTTGCAGATACGCAGTATTTT
TRBJ1-1,medium-sized,13,NA,TRBV12-3/TRBV12-4,CASSFGGGTEAFF,TGTGCCAGCAGTTTCGGCGGAGGAACTGAAGCTTTCTTT
TRBJ2-3,medium-sized,15,NA,TRBV27,CASSRTLVQGQTQYF,TGTGCCAGCAGTCGCACATTGGTCCAGGGGCAGACGCAGTATTTT
TRBJ1-1,medium-sized,13,NA,TRBV11-2,CASRQSQGRTAFF,TGTGCCAGCAGACAGAGCCAGGGGAGGACCGCTTTCTTT
TRBJ1-5,many,15,NA,TRBV7-8,CASSLASAGEQPQHF,TGTGCCAGCAGCTTAGCCAGTGCCGGGGAACAGCCCCAGCATTTT
TRBJ2-3,medium-sized,15,NA,TRBV2,CASRGLRSGTDTQYF,TGTGCCAGCAGGGGTCTAAGAAGTGGCACAGATACGCAGTATTTT
TRBJ1-5,many,13,NA,TRBV14,CASSPGSNQPQHF,TGTGCCAGCAGTCCGGGGAGCAATCAGCCCCAGCATTTT
TRBJ2-5,many,14,TRBD1,TRBV12-3/TRBV12-4,CASSPGQGMETQYF,TGTGCCAGCAGTCCCGGACAGGGGATGGAGACCCAGTACTTC
TRBJ2-5,many,13,NA,TRBV27,CASSQGCQETQYF,TGTGCCAGCAGTCAGGGATGCCAAGAGACCCAGTACTTC
TRBJ2-3,many,15,TRBD2,TRBV12-3/TRBV12-4,CASRPPAGSADTQYF,TGTGCCAGCAGGCCCCCAGCGGGGTCCGCAGATACGCAGTATTTT
TRBJ2-2,medium-sized,15,TRBD2,TRBV12-3/TRBV12-4,CATPRTSENTGELFF,TGTGCCACCCCCCGGACTAGCGAGAACACCGGGGAGCTGTTTTTT
TRBJ1-1,medium-sized,13,NA,TRBV6-2/TRBV6-3,CASSYFRETEAFF,TGTGCCAGCAGTTACTTCAGGGAAACTGAAGCTTTCTTT
TRBJ2-1,medium-sized,11,NA,TRBV29-1,CSVKQGNEQFF,TGCAGCGTTAAACAGGGAAATGAGCAGTTCTTC
TRBJ2-3,medium-sized,15,TRBD2,TRBV3-1,CASSRSGGSEGTQYF,TGTGCCAGCAGCCGTAGCGGGGGGTCGGAGGGTACGCAGTATTTT
TRBJ1-2,medium-sized,14,TRBD1,TRBV27,CASSFRQGAKGYTF,TGTGCCAGCAGTTTTAGACAGGGGGCGAAAGGCTACACCTTC
TRBJ2-7,medium-sized,16,TRBD2,TRBV20-1,CSARGGGSGESYEQYF,TGCAGTGCTAGAGGCGGGGGTAGCGGGGAGTCCTACGAGCAGTACTTC
TRBJ2-7,medium-sized,13,NA,TRBV18,CASSNGDPYEQYF,TGTGCCAGCTCCAATGGGGACCCCTACGAGCAGTACTTC
TRBJ2-3,medium-sized,15,TRBD1,TRBV9,CASSPGQGGTDTQYF,TGTGCCAGCAGCCCAGGACAGGGTGGGACAGATACGCAGTATTTT
TRBJ2-5,medium-sized,16,TRBD2,TRBV6-5,CASSVLAGGPQETQYF,TGTGCCAGCAGTGTTCTAGCGGGGGGCCCTCAAGAGACCCAGTACTTC
TRBJ2-6,medium-sized,16,TRBD1,TRBV12-3/TRBV12-4,CASKKTGLSGANVLTF,TGTGCCAGCAAGAAGACAGGGCTCTCTGGGGCCAACGTCCTGACTTTC
TRBJ2-1,medium-sized,13,NA,TRBV9,CASSVAGGPEQFF,TGTGCCAGCAGCGTAGCAGGCGGACCAGAGCAGTTCTTC
TRBJ2-3,medium-sized,15,NA,TRBV5-4,CASSFFGGSTDTQYF,TGTGCCAGCAGCTTTTTTGGGGGTAGCACAGATACGCAGTATTTT
TRBJ2-5,medium-sized,14,NA,TRBV28,CASSYSRGAETQYF,TGTGCCAGCAGTTACTCTAGGGGGGCAGAGACCCAGTACTTC
TRBJ1-4,medium-sized,16,TRBD1,TRBV11-2,CASKTGTGTFNEKLFF,TGTGCCAGCAAAACCGGGACAGGAACCTTTAATGAAAAACTGTTTTTT
TRBJ2-5,medium-sized,15,TRBD1,TRBV18,CASSPGQGAQETQYF,TGTGCCAGCTCACCGGGCCAGGGGGCTCAAGAGACCCAGTACTTC
TRBJ2-3,medium-sized,14,TRBD2,TRBV27,CASSRGGAADTQYF,TGTGCCAGCAGTCGCGGGGGGGCCGCAGATACGCAGTATTTT
TRBJ2-1,medium-sized,12,NA,TRBV4-1,CASSQDGNEQFF,TGCGCCAGCAGCCAAGACGGAAATGAGCAGTTCTTC
TRBJ2-3,large,16,TRBD2,TRBV7-2,CASSGGGVGFTDTQYF,TGTGCCAGCAGCGGTGGGGGGGTCGGTTTCACAGATACGCAGTATTTT
TRBJ2-3,many,15,TRBD2,TRBV7-2,CASSWTSGVADTQYF,TGTGCCAGCAGCTGGACTAGCGGGGTGGCAGATACGCAGTATTTT
TRBJ2-7,large,15,TRBD2,TRBV4-1,CASSQGEREGTEQYF,TGCGCCAGCAGCCAAGGGGAGCGGGAGGGGACCGAGCAGTACTTC
TRBJ1-1,many,17,TRBD1,TRBV6-1,CASSRGQGSLVNTEAFF,TGTGCCAGCAGTCGGGGACAGGGATCATTGGTGAACACTGAAGCTTTCTTT
TRBJ1-2,medium-sized,13,NA,TRBV30,CAWSLLDPYGYTF,TGTGCCTGGAGTCTGCTGGATCCCTATGGCTACACCTTC
TRBJ1-2,medium-sized,15,TRBD1,TRBV7-8,CASSLDTGGAPGYTF,TGTGCCAGCAGCTTAGACACAGGGGGCGCTCCTGGCTACACCTTC
TRBJ2-7,medium-sized,13,NA,TRBV20-1,CSARDQAGYEQYF,TGCAGTGCTAGAGATCAGGCGGGCTACGAGCAGTACTTC
TRBJ1-2,medium-sized,16,NA,TRBV9,CASSPGGAGSAYGYTF,TGTGCCAGCAGCCCCGGGGGGGCAGGGTCGGCCTATGGCTACACCTTC
TRBJ1-5,medium-sized,15,TRBD1,TRBV20-1,CSASRNRGLGQPQHF,TGCAGTGCTAGTAGGAACAGGGGGCTCGGTCAGCCCCAGCATTTT
TRBJ2-1,large,16,NA,TRBV7-8,CASSPGTASSYNEQFF,TGTGCCAGCAGCCCTGGGACGGCGAGCTCCTACAATGAGCAGTTCTTC
TRBJ1-2,medium-sized,14,TRBD1,TRBV2,CASWTGGLDYGYTF,TGTGCCAGCTGGACAGGGGGATTAGACTATGGCTACACCTTC
TRBJ1-6,medium-sized,13,NA,TRBV20-1,CSARSEGDSPLHF,TGCAGTGCTAGGTCCGAGGGGGATTCACCCCTCCACTTT
TRBJ1-1,medium-sized,12,NA,TRBV5-8,CASSLLITEAFF,TGTGCCAGCAGCTTGTTGATCACTGAAGCTTTCTTT
TRBJ2-2,medium-sized,15,NA,TRBV7-8,CASSLVETKTGELFF,TGTGCCAGCAGCTTAGTAGAGACGAAAACCGGGGAGCTGTTTTTT
TRBJ1-4,medium-sized,12,NA,TRBV3-1,CASSLDRRKLFF,TGTGCCAGCAGCCTCGACCGGCGAAAACTGTTTTTT
TRBJ2-5,medium-sized,14,NA,TRBV2,CASRTGSWDETQYF,TGTGCCAGCAGAACCGGGTCCTGGGACGAGACCCAGTACTTC
TRBJ1-1,medium-sized,16,NA,TRBV4-2,CASSQEQGNLNTEAFF,TGTGCCAGCAGCCAGGAACAGGGAAACCTGAACACTGAAGCTTTCTTT
TRBJ2-3,medium-sized,14,TRBD2,TRBV10-1,CASSDAGGLHTQYF,TGCGCCAGCAGTGATGCGGGGGGGCTTCATACGCAGTATTTT
TRBJ2-7,medium-sized,16,NA,TRBV6-5,CASSSLTRGSSYEQYF,TGTGCCAGCAGTTCCCTAACGCGGGGAAGCTCCTACGAGCAGTACTTC
TRBJ2-1,medium-sized,15,TRBD1,TRBV5-1,CASSLRTGVNNEQFF,TGCGCCAGCAGCCTCCGGACAGGGGTAAACAATGAGCAGTTCTTC
TRBJ2-3,medium-sized,15,TRBD2,TRBV2,CASRGLAGAADTQYF,TGTGCCAGCAGGGGACTAGCGGGGGCGGCAGATACGCAGTATTTT
TRBJ1-5,medium-sized,16,NA,TRBV7-8,CASSLGGAVSNQPQHF,TGTGCCAGCAGCTTAGGTGGGGCAGTGAGCAATCAGCCCCAGCATTTT
TRBJ2-2,medium-sized,11,NA,TRBV30,CAWSVGGELFF,TGTGCCTGGAGTGTAGGAGGAGAGCTGTTTTTT
TRBJ2-2,large,16,NA,TRBV3-1,CASSQVISGNTGELFF,TGTGCCAGCAGCCAAGTCATTAGCGGGAACACCGGGGAGCTGTTTTTT